These 11 T cell receptor beta chains came from one sample sequenced in a study of monozygotic twins with inflammatory bowel disease. From the 5' RACE reads, TCRdb lists one entry per CDR3 protein and no DNA. This table lists about 350,000 distinct CDR3 sequences. The source material was blood. Every receptor here comes from a human donor with ulcerative colitis or Crohn's disease, or a healthy co-twin of an affected twin (not recorded which).

The gene calls are TRBV3-1 and TRBJ2-5; without DNA, the TCRdb call of TRBD2 cannot be checked. The CDR3 runs to 15 residues. Per the germline V gene, CDR1 is LGHDT and CDR2 is YNNKEL (reference sequence). CDR3 sequence: CASSQANPSGETQYF.

The CDR3 spells CATSRDLYVAGGTYEQYF. This rearrangement joins TRBV15 to TRBJ2-7; the D call from TCRdb, TRBD2, cannot be confirmed without DNA. This CDR3 comprises 18 residues. In germline, CDR1 is LNHNV, CDR2 YYDKDF (reference sequence).

The chain couples TRBV12-3 or TRBV12-4 to TRBJ2-3; TCRdb names TRBD2, which stays unverified in the absence of DNA. The CDR3 runs 15 residues. CDR3 protein: CASSQSGASTDTQYF.

The chain couples TRBV20-1 to TRBJ2-2; TCRdb picks TRBD1, but there is no DNA to check that call. The CDR3 covers 15 residues. Germline V gives CDR1 DFQATT, CDR2 SNEGSKA (reference sequence). This CDR3 is CSARGRDQNTGELFF.

The rearrangement joins TRBV7-8 to TRBJ1-6. CDR3 length: 12 amino acids. CDR1 is SGHVS, CDR2 FQNEAQ, per germline. The CDR3: CASNKGNSPLHF.

The chain has TRBV7-9 and TRBJ2-1. Looked up from germline, CDR1 is SEHNR and CDR2 is FQNEAQ (reference sequence). The CDR3 consists of 13 residues. The chain's CDR3 is CASSLDPYNEQFF. Together with reference TRBV7-9 and TRBJ2-1, the CDR3 gives the full variable domain: DTGVSQNPRHKITKRGQNVTFRCDPISEHNRLYWYRQTLGQGPEFLTYFQNEAQLEKSRLLSDRFSAERPKGSFSTLEIQRTEQGDSAMYLCASSLDPYNEQFFGPGTRLTVL.

This chain uses TRBV12-3 or TRBV12-4 with TRBJ1-5. The CDR3 consists of 18 residues. CDR3 region: CASTSGQTGRGSNQPQHF.

V and J are TRBV2 and TRBJ2-1; TCRdb designates TRBD2, a call that cannot be tested without DNA. CDR1 and CDR2 (germline): SNHLY, FYNNEI. The CDR3 covers 13 residues. The CDR3: CASLAGAYNEQFF.

The genes are TRBV7-9 and TRBJ2-7; TCRdb selects TRBD1, and the lack of DNA leaves this call unchecked. Germline loops: CDR1 SEHNR, CDR2 FQNEAQ (reference sequence). The CDR3 spans 16 residues. The CDR3 spells CASSPRTGTGSYEQYF.

The CDR3 spells CAISDYGASQPQHF. The chain combines TRBV10-3 with TRBJ1-5; TCRdb selects TRBD1, and the lack of DNA leaves this call unchecked. The germline V gene encodes CDR1 ENHRY and CDR2 SYGVKD. The CDR3 consists of 14 residues.

The chain employs TRBV7-3 and TRBJ2-3; there is no DNA to check the TCRdb D call of TRBD1. Germline CDR1 SGHTA, CDR2 FQGTGA. The CDR3 extends over 16 amino acids. CDR3 sequence: CASSPENRRGTDTQYF.